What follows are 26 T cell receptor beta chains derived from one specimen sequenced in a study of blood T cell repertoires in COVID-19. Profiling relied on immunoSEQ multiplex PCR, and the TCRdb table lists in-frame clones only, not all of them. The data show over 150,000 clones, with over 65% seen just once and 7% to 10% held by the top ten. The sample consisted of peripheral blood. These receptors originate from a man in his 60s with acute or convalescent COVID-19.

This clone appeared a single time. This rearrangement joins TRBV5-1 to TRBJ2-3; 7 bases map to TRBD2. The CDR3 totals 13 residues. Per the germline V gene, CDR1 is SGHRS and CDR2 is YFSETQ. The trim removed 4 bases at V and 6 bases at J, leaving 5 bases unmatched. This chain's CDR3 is CASSVVGGDTQYF. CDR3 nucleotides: TGCGCCAGCAGCGTCGTCGGGGGGGATACGCAGTATTTT.

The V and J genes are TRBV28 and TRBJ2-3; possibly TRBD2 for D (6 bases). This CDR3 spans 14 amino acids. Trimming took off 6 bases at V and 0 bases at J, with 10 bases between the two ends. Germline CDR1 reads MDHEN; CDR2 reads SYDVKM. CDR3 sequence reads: CASRRRASTDTQYF. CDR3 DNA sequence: TGTGCCAGCAGGCGGAGGGCCAGCACAGATACGCAGTATTTT.

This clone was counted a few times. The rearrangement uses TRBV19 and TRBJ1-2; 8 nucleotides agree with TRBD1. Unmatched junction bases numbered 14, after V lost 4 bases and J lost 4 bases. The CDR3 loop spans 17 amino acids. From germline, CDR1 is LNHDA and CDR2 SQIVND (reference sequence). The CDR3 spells CASSTGGANPTVYGYTF. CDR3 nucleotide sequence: TGTGCCAGTAGTACAGGGGGCGCAAACCCTACCGTCTATGGCTACACCTTC.

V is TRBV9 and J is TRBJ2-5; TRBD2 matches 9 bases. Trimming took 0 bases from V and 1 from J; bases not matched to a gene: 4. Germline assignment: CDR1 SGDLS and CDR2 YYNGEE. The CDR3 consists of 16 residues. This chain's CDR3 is CASSVGASGVQETQYF. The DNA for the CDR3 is TGTGCCAGCAGCGTAGGGGCTAGCGGGGTCCAAGAGACCCAGTACTTC.

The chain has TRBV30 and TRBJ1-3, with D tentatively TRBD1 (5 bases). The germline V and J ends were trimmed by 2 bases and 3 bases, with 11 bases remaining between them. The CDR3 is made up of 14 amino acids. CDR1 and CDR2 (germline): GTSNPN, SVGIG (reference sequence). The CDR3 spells CAWSPGGYGNTIYF. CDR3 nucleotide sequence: TGTGCCTGGAGTCCCGGGGGGTATGGAAACACCATATATTTT.

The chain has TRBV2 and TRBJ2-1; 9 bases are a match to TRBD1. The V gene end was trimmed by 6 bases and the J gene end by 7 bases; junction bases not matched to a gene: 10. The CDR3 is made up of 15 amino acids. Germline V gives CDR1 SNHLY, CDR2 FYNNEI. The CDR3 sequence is CASSDGTGNDNEQFF. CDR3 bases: TGTGCCAGCAGCGATGGGACAGGGAATGATAATGAGCAGTTCTTC.

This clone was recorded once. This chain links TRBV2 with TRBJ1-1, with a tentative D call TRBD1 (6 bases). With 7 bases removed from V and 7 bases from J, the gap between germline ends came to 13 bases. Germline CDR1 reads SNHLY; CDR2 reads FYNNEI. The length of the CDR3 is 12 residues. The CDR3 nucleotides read TGTGCCAGCACCGGGACACCCGGTGAAGCTTTCTTT. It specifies CASTGTPGEAFF.

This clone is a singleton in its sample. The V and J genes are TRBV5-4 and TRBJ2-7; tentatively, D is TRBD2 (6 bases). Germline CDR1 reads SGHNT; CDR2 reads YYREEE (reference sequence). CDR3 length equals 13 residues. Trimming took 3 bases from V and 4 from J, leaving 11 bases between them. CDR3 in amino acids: CASSSPGDYEQYF. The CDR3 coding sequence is TGTGCCAGCAGCTCCCCGGGGGATTACGAGCAGTACTTC.

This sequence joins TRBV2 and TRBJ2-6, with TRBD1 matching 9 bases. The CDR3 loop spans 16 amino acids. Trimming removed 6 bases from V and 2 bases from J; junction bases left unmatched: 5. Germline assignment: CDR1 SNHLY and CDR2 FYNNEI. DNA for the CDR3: TGTGCCAGCAGCGCGGGGACAGGGACTGGGGCCAACGTCCTGACTTTC. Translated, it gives CASSAGTGTGANVLTF. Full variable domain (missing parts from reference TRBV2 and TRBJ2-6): EPEVTQTPSHQVTQMGQEVILRCVPISNHLYFYWYRQILGQKVEFLVSFYNNEISEKSEIFDDQFSVERPDGSNFTLKIRSTKLEDSAMYFCASSAGTGTGANVLTFGAGSRLTVL.

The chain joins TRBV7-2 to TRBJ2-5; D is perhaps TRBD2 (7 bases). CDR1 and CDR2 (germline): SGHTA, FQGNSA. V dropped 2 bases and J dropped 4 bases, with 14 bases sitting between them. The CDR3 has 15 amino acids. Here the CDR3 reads CASSLQYGGRETQYF. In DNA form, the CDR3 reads TGTGCCAGCAGCTTACAGTACGGGGGGCGAGAGACCCAGTACTTC.

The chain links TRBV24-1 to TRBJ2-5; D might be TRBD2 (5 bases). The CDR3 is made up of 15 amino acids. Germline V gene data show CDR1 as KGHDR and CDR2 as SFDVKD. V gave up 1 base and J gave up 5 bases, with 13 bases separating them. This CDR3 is CATSDFAPEGETQYF. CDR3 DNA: TGTGCCACCAGTGATTTCGCCCCCGAGGGCGAGACCCAGTACTTC.

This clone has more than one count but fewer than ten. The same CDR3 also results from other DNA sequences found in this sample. CDR3 region: CASSLQANTEAFF. The CDR3 DNA reads as TGTGCCAGCAGCTTACAGGCGAACACTGAAGCTTTCTTT. V usage is TRBV11-3 and J usage is TRBJ1-1; D gene unclear. Germline V gives CDR1 SGHNT, CDR2 YENEEA. The CDR3 extends over 13 amino acids. V lost 2 bases, J lost 1 base, and 5 bases lay in between.

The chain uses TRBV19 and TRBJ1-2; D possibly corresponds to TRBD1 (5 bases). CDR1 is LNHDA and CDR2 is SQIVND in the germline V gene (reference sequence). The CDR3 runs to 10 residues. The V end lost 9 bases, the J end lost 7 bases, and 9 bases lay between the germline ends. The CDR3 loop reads CASQGVGYTF. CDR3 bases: TGTGCCAGCCAAGGGGTTGGCTACACCTTC.

The CDR3 region is CASSPTRDSPLHF. For the CDR3, the DNA is TGTGCCAGCAGTCCTACTAGGGATTCACCCCTCCACTTT. This chain joins TRBV6-5 and TRBJ1-6, with D unclear. Trimming cost V 5 bases and J 8 bases, with 10 bases left between them. CDR1 and CDR2 (germline): MNHEY, SVGAGI. The CDR3 is 13 amino acids.

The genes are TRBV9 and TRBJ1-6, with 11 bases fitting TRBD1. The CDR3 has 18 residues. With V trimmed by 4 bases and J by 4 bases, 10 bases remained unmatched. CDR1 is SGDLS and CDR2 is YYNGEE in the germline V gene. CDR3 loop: CASSPRWDRGNYNSPLHF. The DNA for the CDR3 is TGTGCCAGCAGCCCAAGATGGGACAGGGGGAATTATAATTCACCCCTCCACTTT.

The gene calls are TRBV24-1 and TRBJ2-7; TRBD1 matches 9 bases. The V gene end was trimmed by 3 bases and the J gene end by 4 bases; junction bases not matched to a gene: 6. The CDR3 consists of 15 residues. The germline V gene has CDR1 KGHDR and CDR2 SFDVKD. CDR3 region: CATSDPLQGAYEQYF. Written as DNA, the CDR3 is TGTGCCACCAGTGATCCACTACAGGGGGCATACGAGCAGTACTTC.

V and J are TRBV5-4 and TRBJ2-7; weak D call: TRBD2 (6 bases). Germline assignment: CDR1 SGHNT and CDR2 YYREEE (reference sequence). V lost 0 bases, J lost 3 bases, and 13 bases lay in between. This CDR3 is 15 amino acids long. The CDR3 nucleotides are TGTGCCAGCAGCTTGGGGACGGACGGGGGCTACGAGCAGTACTTC. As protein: CASSLGTDGGYEQYF.

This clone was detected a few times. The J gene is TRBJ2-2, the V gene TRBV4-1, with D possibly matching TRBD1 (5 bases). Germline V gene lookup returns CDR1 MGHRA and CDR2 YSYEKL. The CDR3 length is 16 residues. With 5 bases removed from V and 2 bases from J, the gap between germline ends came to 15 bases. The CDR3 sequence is CASSRTPNSNTGELFF. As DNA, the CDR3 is TGCGCCAGCAGCAGGACACCCAATTCTAACACCGGGGAGCTGTTTTTT.

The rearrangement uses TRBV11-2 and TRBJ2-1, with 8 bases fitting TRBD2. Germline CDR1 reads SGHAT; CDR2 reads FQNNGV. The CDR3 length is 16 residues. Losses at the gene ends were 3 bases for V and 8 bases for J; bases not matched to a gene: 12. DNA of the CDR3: TGTGCCAGCAGCTTTCACTCCCGGGGGGGCCACGATGAGCAGTTCTTC. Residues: CASSFHSRGGHDEQFF.

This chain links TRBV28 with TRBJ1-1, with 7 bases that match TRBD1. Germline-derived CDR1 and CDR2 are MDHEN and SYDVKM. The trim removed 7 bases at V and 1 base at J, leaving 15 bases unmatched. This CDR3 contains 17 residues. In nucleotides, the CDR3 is TGTGCCAGCATTACCCGGGACAGCCCATTAGGGAACACTGAAGCTTTCTTT. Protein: CASITRDSPLGNTEAFF.

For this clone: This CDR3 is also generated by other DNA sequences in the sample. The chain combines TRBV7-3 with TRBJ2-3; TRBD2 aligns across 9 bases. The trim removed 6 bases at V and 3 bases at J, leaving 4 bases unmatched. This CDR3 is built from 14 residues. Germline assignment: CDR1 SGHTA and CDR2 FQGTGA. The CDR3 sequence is CASSSGLATDTQYF. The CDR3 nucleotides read TGTGCCAGCAGTTCAGGACTAGCGACAGATACGCAGTATTTT.

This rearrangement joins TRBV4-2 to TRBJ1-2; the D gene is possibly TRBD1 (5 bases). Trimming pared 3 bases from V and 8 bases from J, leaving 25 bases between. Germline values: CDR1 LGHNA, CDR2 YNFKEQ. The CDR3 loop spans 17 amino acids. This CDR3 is CASSQTGSGQITEGYTF. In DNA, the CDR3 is TGTGCCAGCAGCCAGACTGGCTCAGGACAAATTACCGAGGGCTACACCTTC.

The CDR3 sequence: CASRNSLNTEAFF. CDR3 DNA sequence: TGTGCCAGCAGGAACAGCCTGAACACTGAAGCTTTCTTT. The V gene is TRBV12-3 or TRBV12-4, the J gene TRBJ1-1; D is undetermined. The V and J ends lost 6 bases and 0 bases respectively, with 8 bases between them. The CDR3 length is 13 residues.

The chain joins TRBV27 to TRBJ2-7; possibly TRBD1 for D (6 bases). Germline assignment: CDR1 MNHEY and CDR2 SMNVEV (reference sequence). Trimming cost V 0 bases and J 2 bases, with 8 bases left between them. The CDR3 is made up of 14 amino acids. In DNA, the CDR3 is TGTGCCAGCAGTTTATCCCGGGACACCTACGAGCAGTACTTC. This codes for CASSLSRDTYEQYF.

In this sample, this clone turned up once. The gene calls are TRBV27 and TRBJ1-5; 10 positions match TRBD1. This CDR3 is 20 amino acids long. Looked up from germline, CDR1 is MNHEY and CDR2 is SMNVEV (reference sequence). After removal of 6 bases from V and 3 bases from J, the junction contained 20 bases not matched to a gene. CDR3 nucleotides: TGTGCCAGCAGAGACAACCGGGACAGGGGCCCCTATCGAGACAATCAGCCCCAGCATTTT. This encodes CASRDNRDRGPYRDNQPQHF.

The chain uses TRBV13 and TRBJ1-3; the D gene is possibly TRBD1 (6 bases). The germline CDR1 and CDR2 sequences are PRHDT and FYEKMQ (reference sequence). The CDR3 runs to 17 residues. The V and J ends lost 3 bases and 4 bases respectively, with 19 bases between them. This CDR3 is CASSFEVGAGSGNTIYF. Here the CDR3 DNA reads TGTGCCAGCAGCTTCGAAGTGGGGGCGGGCTCCGGAAACACCATATATTTT.